This TCR beta chain appears in the sequencing data of a study of spatial heterogeneity in lung cancer. Study-wide context: A unique TCR and UMI combination showed up more than ten times in raw reads, on average.

Every TCR cDNA molecule bore its own unique molecular identifier. TCRdb ran MiXCR on the 5' RACE reads and lists one entry per CDR3 protein. The sample has under 9,000 distinct CDR3 sequences, roughly 8% seen once. Time point specified: sample taken at primary tumor resection. Sequencing was performed on whole RNA extracted from tumor and nontumor lung tissue, or from frozen PBMC, and the material was left unsorted. This clonotype was seen many times. Antigen specificity is unknown. Study conclusions and caveats: At resection, ubiquitous expanded tumor TCRs appeared in blood more than at follow-up.

The specimen was PBMCs, collected at surgery. This clonotype was sampled from a female donor with early-stage non-small cell lung cancer.

The CDR3 spells CASTKGGPIYEQYF. The CDR3 nucleotides are TGTGCCAGCACCAAGGGGGGACCTATCTACGAGCAGTACTTC. The chain has TRBV28 and TRBJ2-7, with D perhaps given as TRBD1 or TRBD2 (6 bases each). Trimming pared 7 bases from V and 3 bases from J, leaving 16 bases between. This CDR3 contains 14 residues. Germline CDR1 is MDHEN and CDR2 is SYDVKM.